This TCR beta chain was found in a study of cytomegalovirus exposure and HLA in healthy donors. Points from the study as a whole: Fewer than 20,000 TCR beta sequences were associated with HLA alleles at 0.05 false discovery rate in a later analysis. In terms of immune exposure information, only CMV serostatus was available.

The PCR contained 60 Vbeta and 13 Jbeta primers. Authors' processing steps: Later, an analysis found 65 million to 85 million unique TCR beta chains, and 8.5 million to 14 million of these were shared. Measured with immunoSEQ multiplex PCR; TCRdb has only the in-frame clones, and not every one. V and J calls and clone size are as listed in that table; D and trimming were resolved from the DNA. The data hold about 120,000 clones, with over 6.5% observed a single time. For this clone: Its antigen is unidentified. Germline is not matched at one junction end, which may reflect a read error.

The germline V gene encodes CDR1 MNHEY and CDR2 SVGAGI. The CDR3 runs 14 residues. The chain combines TRBV6-5 with TRBJ2-3, with D unresolved. The source material was PBMCs. The sequence derives from a woman in her forties in good health and CMV-seropositive. The CDR3 DNA sequence: TGTGCCAGCAGTTACACCCGTGGCCCAGATGCGCAGTATTTT. Translating it yields CASSYTRGPDAQYF.